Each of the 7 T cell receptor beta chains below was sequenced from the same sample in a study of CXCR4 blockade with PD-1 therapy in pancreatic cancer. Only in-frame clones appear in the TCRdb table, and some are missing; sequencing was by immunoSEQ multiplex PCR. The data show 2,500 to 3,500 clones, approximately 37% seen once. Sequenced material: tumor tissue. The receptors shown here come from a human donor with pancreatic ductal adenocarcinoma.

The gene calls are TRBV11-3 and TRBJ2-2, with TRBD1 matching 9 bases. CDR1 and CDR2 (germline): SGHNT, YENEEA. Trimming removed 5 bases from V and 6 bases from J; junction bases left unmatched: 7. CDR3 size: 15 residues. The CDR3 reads CASSRGQGTAGELFF. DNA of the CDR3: TGTGCCAGCAGCCGAGGACAGGGGACGGCCGGGGAGCTGTTTTTT.

The CDR3 DNA reads TGTGCCAGCAGCTTAGATTCAGTGAACACCGGGGAGCTGTTTTTT. Its protein product is CASSLDSVNTGELFF. The gene calls are TRBV11-3 and TRBJ2-2; no reliable D call. V was pared by 0 bases and J by 1 base, with 6 bases between. This CDR3 has 15 residues. Germline loops: CDR1 SGHNT, CDR2 YENEEA.

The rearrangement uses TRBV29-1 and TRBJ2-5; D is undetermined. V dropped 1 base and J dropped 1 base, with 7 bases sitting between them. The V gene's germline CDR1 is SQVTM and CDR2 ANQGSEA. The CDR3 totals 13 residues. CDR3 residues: CSVEVLTQETQYF. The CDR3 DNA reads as TGCAGCGTTGAAGTACTGACCCAAGAGACCCAGTACTTC.

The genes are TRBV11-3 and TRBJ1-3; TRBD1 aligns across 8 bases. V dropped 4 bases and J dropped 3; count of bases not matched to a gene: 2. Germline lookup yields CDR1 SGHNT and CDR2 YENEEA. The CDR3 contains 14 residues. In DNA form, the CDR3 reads TGTGCCAGCAGCTCACAGGGGGTTGGAAACACCATATATTTT. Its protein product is CASSSQGVGNTIYF.

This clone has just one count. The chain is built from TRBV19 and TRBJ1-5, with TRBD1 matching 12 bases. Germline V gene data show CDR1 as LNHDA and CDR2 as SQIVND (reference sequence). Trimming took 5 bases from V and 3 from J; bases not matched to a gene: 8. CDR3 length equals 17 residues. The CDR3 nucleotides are TGTGCCAGTAGTTTCCCGGGACAGGGGGCTTCCAATCAGCCCCAGCATTTT. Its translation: CASSFPGQGASNQPQHF.

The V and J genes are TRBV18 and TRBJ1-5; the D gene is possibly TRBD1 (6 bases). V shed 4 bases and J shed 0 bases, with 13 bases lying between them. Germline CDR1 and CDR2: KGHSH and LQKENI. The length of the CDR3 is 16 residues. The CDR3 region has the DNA TGTGCCAGCTCACTATCCGGGACAAATAGCAATCAGCCCCAGCATTTT. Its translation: CASSLSGTNSNQPQHF.

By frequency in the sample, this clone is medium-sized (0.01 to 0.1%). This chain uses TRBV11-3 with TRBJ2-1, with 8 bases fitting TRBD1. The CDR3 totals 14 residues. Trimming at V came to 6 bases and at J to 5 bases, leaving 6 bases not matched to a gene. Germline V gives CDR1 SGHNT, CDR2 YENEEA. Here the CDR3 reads CASSPGTGHNEQFF. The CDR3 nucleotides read TGTGCCAGCAGTCCCGGGACAGGCCACAATGAGCAGTTCTTC.